In its sample, the clone carrying this TCR beta chain was seen a few times. Its specificity is not known. Amplification of TCR beta CDR3 regions used RNA as the template. An initial round of RT-PCR targeting the TCR CDR3 relied on the HTBI primer set. TCRdb independently ran MiXCR on the multiplex PCR reads; one entry per CDR3 protein. Of about 700,000 distinct CDR3 sequences listed, about 15% are singletons. The sample belongs to a study of T cells in Graves' hyperthyroidism and ophthalmopathy. This CDR3 is built from 18 residues. Germline loops: CDR1 KGHSH, CDR2 LQKENI. With 3 bases removed from V and 0 bases from J, the gap between germline ends came to 15 bases. Study-wide points: Onset of ophthalmopathy came a median approximately 6 months after the model predicted it. In the blood, most expanded thyroid clonotypes above 0.001 appeared as well.

The V and J genes are TRBV18 and TRBJ2-6; D is undetermined. This sequence originates from a woman aged 18-35 years with Graves' hyperthyroidism. The sample taken for sequencing was blood. The CDR3 nucleotides read TGTGCCAGCTCACCGGTCGGGTCTGCCCTCTCTGGGGCCAACGTCCTGACTTTC. Amino acids: CASSPVGSALSGANVLTF.